This TCR beta chain comes out of a study of CD8 T cells in ankylosing spondylitis (dated by TCRdb to about 2017). General notes on the study: The study set out to find disease-linked TCR variants by profiling T cell receptor beta repertoires in ankylosing spondylitis patients and healthy donors. In total, the full study cohort was made up of about 110 healthy donors and roughly 27 ankylosing spondylitis patients. Peripheral blood samples were taken, and synovial fluid was additionally collected from ankylosing spondylitis patients.

Instrument used: Illumina HiSeq 2500. Quantitative 5'-RACE with molecular barcodes was used to prepare TCR beta libraries. The authors' pipeline ran thus. Disease-linked TCR variants were identified with a new computational method built on a probabilistic model of VDJ rearrangement. TCRdb handled the public reads itself, with Q25 trimming in fastp and clone calling in MiXCR, and kept productive beta chains. CDR3 protein sequences are deduplicated, and each keeps its most common genes and DNA. In this record, the V and J calls reflect TCRdb's handling and not the investigators' own analysis. The sample yields over 700,000 distinct CDR3 sequences; 15% to 20% were counted once. The leading ten clones occupy under 20% of the sample. Points on this clonotype: Its antigen is not yet known. Per-nucleotide qualities are absent, and no much larger clonotype sits a single base away.

What the work shows at the level of the full study, not this receptor alone: The disease-linked clones were reported to be significantly enriched in matched synovial fluid samples from ankylosing spondylitis patients. The disease-linked clones showed a CD8+ phenotype and occurred at relatively low frequencies in peripheral blood. Blood from ankylosing spondylitis patients appeared to be characterized by a TCR beta motif made up of under 10 highly homologous amino acid variants. Some motif variants were previously reported in synovial fluid and blood of reactive arthritis patients, suggesting common disease-initiation mechanisms.

The V end gives up 2 bases and the J end 6 bases, leaving 3 bases in the junction not matched to a gene. The CDR3 holds 14 amino acids from the cysteine to the phenylalanine. The CDR3 DNA has 42 bases and is translated from base 1. CDR1 LGHNA and CDR2 YSLEER were looked up in the germline V gene. Sequenced sample: blood, either unsorted or a sorted T cell fraction (not recorded which). The source is a male donor with ankylosing spondylitis. This chain joins TRBV4-3 to TRBJ2-2, and 7 junctional nucleotides match TRBD1. The DNA is TGCGCCAGCAGCCAACCCGACAGGGCCGGGGAGCTGTTTTTT. This sequence encodes CASSQPDRAGELFF.